The entry that follows covers one T cell receptor beta chain sequence. Roughly 0.45 to 1 ug RNA was reverse transcribed with random hexamers. Using its own MiXCR run on the immunoSEQ multiplex PCR reads, TCRdb lists one record per CDR3 protein. Here the sample spans about 150,000 distinct CDR3 sequences, 92% being singletons. The data are from a study of CD8 T cells in Susac syndrome. Germline lookup yields CDR1 GTSNPN and CDR2 SVGIG (reference sequence). V gave up 3 bases and J gave up 3 bases, with 17 bases separating them. There are 15 residues in the CDR3. This TCR was recovered from a human donor in good health. Sequencing was carried out using CD4+ T cells from PBMCs. The V and J genes are TRBV30 and TRBJ1-1; D remains unclear. The CDR3 DNA reads TGTGCCTGGAGCGGTACATGGCGACGTGACACTGAAGCTTTCTTT. Translating it yields CAWSGTWRRDTEAFF.